Listed here are 30 T cell receptor beta chains from one sample, sequenced in a study of shared clonotypes between healthy human individuals. Data came from immunoSEQ multiplex PCR; TCRdb stores just in-frame clones and leaves some out. The profile shows hundreds of thousands of clones, 55% to 85% of them singletons. Sequenced: memory CD4+ T cells sorted from blood. Subset of the sample: CD45RA-negative fraction. The source is a woman in her twenties or thirties in good health.

The J gene is TRBJ1-1, the V gene TRBV11-2; 7 nucleotides line up with TRBD1. CDR1 is SGHAT, CDR2 FQNNGV, per germline. The CDR3 consists of 18 residues. With V trimmed by 2 bases and J by 6 bases, 18 bases remained unmatched. CDR3 sequence: CASSLRFGVDRAGPEAFF. In DNA form, the CDR3 reads TGTGCCAGCAGCTTACGGTTTGGGGTTGACAGGGCGGGTCCTGAAGCTTTCTTT.

This chain links TRBV5-1 with TRBJ2-1, with D perhaps matching TRBD1 or TRBD2 (5 bases each). This CDR3 is 12 amino acids long. V lost 4 bases and J lost 8, with 10 bases in between. Germline CDR1 and CDR2: SGHRS and YFSETQ. The CDR3 nucleotides read TGCGCCAGCAGCCAGGGACGGGATGAGCAGTTCTTC. Translation gives CASSQGRDEQFF. The full variable domain, in which reference TRBV5-1 and TRBJ2-1 provide the parts outside the CDR3, is KAGVTQTPRYLIKTRGQQVTLSCSPISGHRSVSWYQQTPGQGLQFLFEYFSETQRNKGNFPGRFSGRQFSNSRSEMNVSTLELGDSALYLCASSQGRDEQFFGPGTRLTVL.

This rearrangement joins TRBV4-1 to TRBJ1-1, with D possibly matching TRBD1 (5 bases). The CDR3 covers 17 residues. The V gene's germline CDR1 is MGHRA and CDR2 YSYEKL. V was shortened by 1 base and J by 4 bases, with 19 bases between the two germline ends. CDR3 amino acids: CASSQGRQGRKGTEAFF. The CDR3 coding sequence is TGCGCCAGCAGCCAAGGACGGCAGGGTAGAAAGGGCACTGAAGCTTTCTTT.

This clone was found once. The rearrangement links TRBV7-6 to TRBJ2-1, with 12 nucleotides matching TRBD2. Germline V gene sequence: CDR1 SGHVS, CDR2 FNYEAQ. V shed 5 bases, J shed 8 bases, and the junction held 10 bases outside the gene matches. The CDR3 loop spans 16 amino acids. The CDR3 region has the DNA TGTGCCAGCAGCCCTACGCCGACTAGCGGGAGACATGAGCAGTTCTTC. Its translation: CASSPTPTSGRHEQFF.

The gene calls are TRBV5-6 and TRBJ2-5; D gene ambiguous. Germline V CDR1 and CDR2: SGHDT, YYEEEE. This CDR3 contains 14 residues. V dropped 0 bases and J dropped 10 bases, with 16 bases sitting between them. The CDR3 DNA reads as TGTGCCAGCAGCTTGGGTTCTGCAGGCGTTGGCCAGTACTTC. It yields the protein CASSLGSAGVGQYF.

The chain has TRBV4-1 and TRBJ2-1; 10 nucleotides match TRBD2. The CDR3 extends over 18 amino acids. From germline, CDR1 is MGHRA and CDR2 YSYEKL. V lost 1 base and J lost 8; bases outside the gene matches: 14. This CDR3 reads CASSQVGLAGDGVDEQFF. As DNA, the CDR3 is TGCGCCAGCAGCCAAGTGGGGCTAGCGGGAGATGGGGTAGATGAGCAGTTCTTC.

The chain uses TRBV6-6 and TRBJ2-6; maybe TRBD2 (6 bases). Per the germline V gene, CDR1 is MNHNY and CDR2 is SVGAGI (reference sequence). Trimming removed 8 bases at V and 0 bases at J, with 14 bases between. CDR3 length: 16 residues. The CDR3 DNA reads as TGTGCCAGCGAGGGACTTTACAACTCTGGGGCCAACGTCCTGACTTTC. Protein sequence: CASEGLYNSGANVLTF.

The V gene is TRBV18, the J gene TRBJ1-5, with 7 bases that match TRBD1. Looked up from germline, CDR1 is KGHSH and CDR2 is LQKENI. This CDR3 spans 17 amino acids. J gave up 4 bases and V 3 bases, and 12 bases lay outside the gene matches. DNA for the CDR3: TGTGCCAGCTCACCTACTGGGGGGGGACAGACAAATCAGCCCCAGCATTTT. Protein sequence: CASSPTGGGQTNQPQHF.

This clone was counted a single time. The J gene is TRBJ2-7, the V gene TRBV6-5; 9 positions match TRBD1. Germline lookup yields CDR1 MNHEY and CDR2 SVGAGI. V trimming: 6 bases; J trimming: 3 bases; junction bases outside the gene matches: 6. CDR3 length: 14 amino acids. CDR3 nucleotide sequence: TGTGCCAGCAGCAACGGGGGACAGGGCTACGAGCAGTACTTC. Its translation: CASSNGGQGYEQYF.

The V call is TRBV7-2, the J call TRBJ1-5; D gene uncertain. CDR1 and CDR2 from the germline V gene are SGHTA and FQGNSA. The CDR3 has 15 residues. The V end was cut by 4 bases, the J end by 0 bases, with 10 bases between. CDR3 loop: CASSSLVSSNQPQHF. Here the CDR3 DNA reads TGTGCCAGCAGCTCTCTAGTATCTAGCAATCAGCCCCAGCATTTT.

The V gene is TRBV7-8, the J gene TRBJ2-2; D uncertain. CDR1 is SGHVS and CDR2 is FQNEAQ in the germline V gene. Trimming removed 5 bases at V and 7 bases at J, with 20 bases between. The CDR3 loop spans 16 amino acids. For the CDR3, the DNA is TGTGCCAGCAGCGAAGTACTCCCTAAGGTTGGCGGGGAGCTGTTTTTT. It is translated as CASSEVLPKVGGELFF. The whole variable domain, filled in from reference TRBV7-8 and TRBJ2-2, reads GAGVSQSPRYKVAKRGQDVALRCDPISGHVSLFWYQQALGQGPEFLTYFQNEAQLDKSGLPSDRFFAERPEGSVSTLKIQRTQQEDSAVYLCASSEVLPKVGGELFFGEGSRLTVL.

This clone turned up a few times. This chain joins TRBV5-1 and TRBJ1-4, with 7 bases that match TRBD1. The germline V gene has CDR1 SGHRS and CDR2 YFSETQ. With 4 bases clipped from V and 7 bases from J, the junction kept 7 bases outside the gene matches. This CDR3 spans 14 amino acids. CDR3 sequence (DNA): TGCGCCAGCAGCGCCGGGACAGACCCTGAAAAACTGTTTTTT. Translated: CASSAGTDPEKLFF.

The chain uses TRBV10-3 and TRBJ1-2, with D hard to call. V lost 3 bases and J lost 4, with 6 bases in between. Per the germline V gene, CDR1 is ENHRY and CDR2 is SYGVKD. The CDR3 has 12 amino acids. The CDR3 protein is CAISDPFYGYTF. For the CDR3, the DNA is TGTGCCATCAGTGACCCATTCTATGGCTACACCTTC.

CDR3 in amino acids: CASSLVVAEGYEQFF. CDR3 sequence (DNA): TGTGCCAGCAGCTTAGTGGTAGCGGAGGGGTATGAGCAGTTCTTC. The J gene is TRBJ2-1, the V gene TRBV7-2; perhaps TRBD2 as D (6 bases). The CDR3 has 15 residues. Trimming left V 1 base short and J 8 bases short, with 15 bases between. Germline-derived CDR1 and CDR2 are SGHTA and FQGNSA.

This clone has a handful of counts. The V and J genes are TRBV28 and TRBJ1-5; 7 nucleotides match TRBD1. This CDR3 has 15 amino acids. CDR1 is MDHEN and CDR2 is SYDVKM in the germline V gene. With 5 bases clipped from V and 2 bases from J, the junction kept 6 bases outside the gene matches. The CDR3 coding sequence is TGTGCCAGCAGTCCAACAGGGGCCCGCAATCAGCCCCAGCATTTT. Translation gives CASSPTGARNQPQHF.

The V gene is TRBV25-1, the J gene TRBJ1-1, with TRBD1 as a possible D gene (5 bases). V lost 7 bases and J 0 bases, leaving 9 bases between the germline ends. Germline loops: CDR1 MGHDK, CDR2 SYGVNS. This CDR3 comprises 13 residues. Here the CDR3 reads CASTGGMNTEAFF. The CDR3 bases are TGTGCCAGCACCGGGGGGATGAACACTGAAGCTTTCTTT.

This chain joins TRBV27 and TRBJ1-1, with 7 nucleotides matching TRBD1. Trimming removed 5 bases from V and 4 bases from J; junction bases left unmatched: 7. The CDR3 runs to 14 residues. Germline V CDR1 and CDR2: MNHEY, SMNVEV (reference sequence). The CDR3 here is CASSLYDRATEAFF. CDR3 DNA: TGTGCCAGCAGTCTCTATGACAGGGCCACTGAAGCTTTCTTT.

The rearrangement uses TRBV30 and TRBJ2-1; 10 nucleotides agree with TRBD2. Germline CDR1 reads GTSNPN; CDR2 reads SVGIG (reference sequence). The CDR3 is 15 amino acids. Unmatched junction bases numbered 7, after V lost 8 bases and J lost 0 bases. CDR3 DNA sequence: TGTGCCCTCCTGGGACTAGCGCACTCCTACAATGAGCAGTTCTTC. Translated: CALLGLAHSYNEQFF.

This clone turned up a few times. Distinct nucleotide sequences in the sample also encode this CDR3. The V and J genes are TRBV6-5 and TRBJ1-5, with unresolved D. This CDR3 spans 14 amino acids. V was cut by 5 bases and J by 0 bases, with 8 bases left in between. The germline V gene encodes CDR1 MNHEY and CDR2 SVGAGI. The CDR3 coding sequence is TGTGCCAGCAGTCCCGACGGTAGCAATCAGCCCCAGCATTTT. Translation: CASSPDGSNQPQHF.

This sequence joins TRBV6-1 and TRBJ1-2; D not resolved. Germline CDR1 MNHNS, CDR2 SASEGT. V was pared by 8 bases and J by 7 bases, with 14 bases between. This CDR3 is 12 amino acids long. This chain's CDR3 is CASEEVAGGYTF. The CDR3 DNA reads TGTGCCAGCGAAGAAGTAGCAGGTGGCTACACCTTC.

The chain carries TRBV7-2 and TRBJ2-7; D is undetermined. In germline, CDR1 is SGHTA, CDR2 FQGNSA. The CDR3 runs 13 residues. The V end was cut by 3 bases, the J end by 3 bases, with 9 bases between. The CDR3 DNA sequence: TGTGCCAGCAGCTTTGCCAGCTTCTACGAGCAGTACTTC. Residues: CASSFASFYEQYF.

The rearrangement links TRBV18 to TRBJ2-7; 10 bases are shared with TRBD1. Germline values: CDR1 KGHSH, CDR2 LQKENI. The junction had 5 bases not matched to a gene; V was cut back by 5 bases and J by 1 base. This CDR3 comprises 15 residues. The CDR3 loop is CASSKGGQGSYEQYF. As DNA, the CDR3 is TGTGCCAGCTCAAAGGGGGGACAGGGGTCCTACGAGCAGTACTTC. The whole variable domain, filled in from reference TRBV18 and TRBJ2-7, reads NAGVMQNPRHLVRRRGQEARLRCSPMKGHSHVYWYRQLPEEGLKFMVYLQKENIIDESGMPKERFSAEFPKEGPSILRIQQVVRGDSAAYFCASSKGGQGSYEQYFGPGTRLTVT.

The J gene is TRBJ1-5, the V gene TRBV19; 7 bases agree with TRBD1. This CDR3 is built from 16 residues. V shed 2 bases, J shed 4 bases, and the junction held 8 bases outside the gene matches. Germline V gene data show CDR1 as LNHDA and CDR2 as SQIVND (reference sequence). This CDR3 is CASSIINRGGNQPQHF. The DNA of the CDR3 is TGTGCCAGTAGTATAATAAACAGGGGAGGTAATCAGCCCCAGCATTTT.

This clone was seen more than once but under ten times. The chain has TRBV28 and TRBJ1-5; D gene ambiguous. Germline V gene data show CDR1 as MDHEN and CDR2 as SYDVKM. CDR3 length: 12 amino acids. V was clipped by 5 bases and J by 4 bases, with 6 bases between them. This chain's CDR3 is CASSVINQPQHF. The CDR3 bases are TGTGCCAGCAGTGTCATAAATCAGCCCCAGCATTTT.

This clone has a handful of counts. The chain joins TRBV7-2 to TRBJ2-3; weak D call: TRBD2 (5 bases). The V gene lost 1 base and the J gene lost 1 base, with 15 bases spanning the gap. Germline V gives CDR1 SGHTA, CDR2 FQGNSA. This CDR3 contains 17 residues. This CDR3 reads CASSLDPQRSRTDTQYF. CDR3 coding DNA: TGTGCCAGCAGCTTAGATCCCCAGCGGAGTCGCACAGATACGCAGTATTTT.

The chain carries TRBV9 and TRBJ2-1, with TRBD2 as a possible D gene (6 bases). Deletions cut 4 bases from V and 1 base from J, with 12 bases between. There are 15 residues in the CDR3. Germline CDR1 is SGDLS and CDR2 is YYNGEE. The CDR3 here is CASSPTSSSYNEQFF. CDR3 bases: TGTGCCAGCAGCCCGACTAGTTCTTCCTACAATGAGCAGTTCTTC.

This clone has just one count. V is TRBV18 and J is TRBJ1-1; 8 nucleotides align to TRBD1. Germline lookup yields CDR1 KGHSH and CDR2 LQKENI. The length of the CDR3 is 17 residues. The trim removed 2 bases at V and 4 bases at J, leaving 12 bases unmatched. CDR3 nucleotide sequence: TGTGCCAGCTCACCAAGTTCGCAGGGGGCGAGAGGCACTGAAGCTTTCTTT. Protein sequence: CASSPSSQGARGTEAFF.

The J gene is TRBJ2-1, the V gene TRBV11-3; 9 bases map to TRBD1. Germline V gene lookup returns CDR1 SGHNT and CDR2 YENEEA. J was trimmed by 7 bases and V by 3 bases; bases with no gene match: 4. The CDR3 runs 14 residues. The DNA for the CDR3 is TGTGCCAGCAGCTTCGGGACAGGGTGGAATGAGCAGTTCTTC. Encoded protein: CASSFGTGWNEQFF.

In the case of this clone: Additional DNA sequences in this sample encode the identical CDR3. The chain couples TRBV6-1 to TRBJ1-5; 10 nucleotides agree with TRBD1. The length of the CDR3 is 13 residues. Germline loops: CDR1 MNHNS, CDR2 SASEGT. Trimming cost V 7 bases and J 5 bases; bases outside gene matches: 2. The CDR3: CASTGTGDQPQHF. The CDR3 nucleotides read TGTGCCAGCACCGGGACAGGGGATCAGCCCCAGCATTTT.

The rearrangement links TRBV18 to TRBJ2-7, with TRBD2 identical over 12 bases. Trimming at V came to 5 bases and at J to 6 bases, leaving 11 bases not matched to a gene. This CDR3 has 16 amino acids. Germline values: CDR1 KGHSH, CDR2 LQKENI. CDR3 nucleotide sequence: TGTGCCAGCTCAGTTACCGCGACTAGCGGGAGAGGCGAGCAGTACTTC. Translation gives CASSVTATSGRGEQYF. Using reference TRBV18 and TRBJ2-7 for the parts outside the CDR3, the full variable domain is NAGVMQNPRHLVRRRGQEARLRCSPMKGHSHVYWYRQLPEEGLKFMVYLQKENIIDESGMPKERFSAEFPKEGPSILRIQQVVRGDSAAYFCASSVTATSGRGEQYFGPGTRLTVT.